Listed below are T cell receptor beta chains from one sample, sequenced in a study of CD8 T cells in ankylosing spondylitis. TCRdb ran MiXCR on the 5' RACE reads and lists one entry per CDR3 protein. The sample yields about 240,000 distinct CDR3 sequences, around 9.1% seen once. The sequencing input was blood, either unsorted or a sorted T cell fraction (not recorded which). These receptors were taken from a male donor with ankylosing spondylitis or in good health (not recorded which). The CDR3 runs from the conserved cysteine through the conserved F or W. The order of the fields is CDR3 protein, J gene, V gene, clone size. Size is stated for part of the rows, as once, few or many counts, or as a class when the clone is expanded.

CDR3aa: CASSRVADEQYF
j_gene: TRBJ2-7
v_gene: TRBV6-2/TRBV6-3
abundance: many

CDR3aa: CASSSSIEQYF
j_gene: TRBJ2-7
v_gene: TRBV25-1
abundance: many

CDR3aa: CASSLAKAAQNEKLFF
j_gene: TRBJ1-4
v_gene: TRBV7-6
abundance: many

CDR3aa: CASSQDRDGSYNEQFF
j_gene: TRBJ2-1
v_gene: TRBV4-3
abundance: many

CDR3aa: CASSIRQAADTQYF
j_gene: TRBJ2-3
v_gene: TRBV19
abundance: NA

CDR3aa: CASSLGQKRGPQHF
j_gene: TRBJ1-5
v_gene: TRBV6-1
abundance: many

CDR3aa: CASTPSRGMSNQPQHF
j_gene: TRBJ1-5
v_gene: TRBV6-2/TRBV6-3
abundance: many

CDR3aa: CASSQDGPAGDNEKLFF
j_gene: TRBJ1-4
v_gene: TRBV4-2
abundance: few

CDR3aa: CASSFSTSGGTDTQYF
j_gene: TRBJ2-3
v_gene: TRBV5-4
abundance: NA

CDR3aa: CASSSKGVGYNEQFF
j_gene: TRBJ2-1
v_gene: TRBV7-2
abundance: NA

CDR3aa: CASSFLGQGLKLFF
j_gene: TRBJ1-4
v_gene: TRBV27
abundance: many

CDR3aa: CASSSLPGAGELFF
j_gene: TRBJ2-2
v_gene: TRBV7-2
abundance: NA

CDR3aa: CNPGWDTQYF
j_gene: TRBJ2-3
v_gene: TRBV29-1
abundance: many

CDR3aa: CASRPTSGRDASYEQYF
j_gene: TRBJ2-7
v_gene: TRBV12-3/TRBV12-4
abundance: many

CDR3aa: CATSRDLAGANVLTF
j_gene: TRBJ2-6
v_gene: TRBV15
abundance: few

CDR3aa: CASSSSQGVTDTQYF
j_gene: TRBJ2-3
v_gene: TRBV5-1
abundance: many

CDR3aa: CASSPLGLMNTEAFF
j_gene: TRBJ1-1
v_gene: TRBV12-3/TRBV12-4
abundance: many

CDR3aa: CASEWGYNEQFF
j_gene: TRBJ2-1
v_gene: TRBV18
abundance: many

CDR3aa: CASSYSGFGANVLTF
j_gene: TRBJ2-6
v_gene: TRBV6-5
abundance: many

CDR3aa: CASSHSGSGKGSEKLFF
j_gene: TRBJ1-4
v_gene: TRBV4-3
abundance: many

CDR3aa: CASSLVGNRGVTDTQYF
j_gene: TRBJ2-3
v_gene: TRBV7-6
abundance: NA

CDR3aa: CASSYIGGAYEQYF
j_gene: TRBJ2-7
v_gene: TRBV6-5
abundance: many

CDR3aa: CASSLGSGMNTEAFF
j_gene: TRBJ1-1
v_gene: TRBV7-2
abundance: many

CDR3aa: CASSQQPGGPYNEQFF
j_gene: TRBJ2-1
v_gene: TRBV11-2
abundance: many

CDR3aa: CASSPTGRGTYGYTF
j_gene: TRBJ1-2
v_gene: TRBV9
abundance: NA

CDR3aa: CASSSSDAQYF
j_gene: TRBJ2-5
v_gene: TRBV7-9
abundance: many

CDR3aa: CAWNVGPYNEQFF
j_gene: TRBJ2-1
v_gene: TRBV30
abundance: many